Detailed here is one T cell receptor (beta chain). Its target is not known. This sample is drawn from a study of neoadjuvant anti-PD-1 for oral cavity cancer. Most PBMC samples had roughly 0.45 ug input DNA in six replicates. Assay: immunoSEQ multiplex PCR; the TCRdb copy retains only in-frame clones and omits some. The table lists roughly 14,000 clones, about 67% of them singletons. Broader study findings: Higher pretreatment blood Treg/Th17 ratios correlated with higher pretreatment blood and lower post-treatment tumor TCRbeta clonality.

Sequencing was performed on PBMCs, taken before nivolumab (anti-PD-1) treatment. The source is a person between 40 and 80 years old with oral cavity squamous cell carcinoma.

The CDR3 reads CASSGLENTEAFF. CDR3 DNA: TGTGCCAGTTCAGGGCTAGAGAACACTGAAGCTTTCTTT. The chain is built from TRBV6-5 and TRBJ1-1; possible D gene TRBD1, 5 bases. V was shortened by 9 bases and J by 1 base, with 12 bases between the two germline ends. Germline values: CDR1 MNHEY, CDR2 SVGAGI. This CDR3 has 13 amino acids.